This is a list of T cell receptor beta chains from one sample in a study of monozygotic twins with inflammatory bowel disease. TCRdb processed the 5' RACE reads again and assigns one entry to each CDR3 protein, with no DNA. The sample totals some 150,000 distinct CDR3 sequences. Source material: blood. The receptors were gathered from a human donor with ulcerative colitis or Crohn's disease, or a healthy co-twin of an affected twin (not recorded which). CDR3s include the opening cysteine and the closing phenylalanine or tryptophan.

TRBJ1-3 | TRBV7-6 | CASSLADSGNTIYF
TRBJ2-7 | TRBV7-2 | CASSRQPTYEQYF
TRBJ1-3 | TRBV5-4 | CASSFFGSGNTIYF
TRBJ2-1 | TRBV24-1 | CATSDSQRNEQFF
TRBJ2-5 | TRBV10-3 | CAISEKGLRETQYF
TRBJ1-5 | TRBV21-1 | CASSKGGQGNQPQHF
TRBJ2-1 | TRBV5-1 | CASSHTSGSYNEQFF
TRBJ2-1 | TRBV5-1 | CASSSTSGRLLPYNEQFF
TRBJ2-2 | TRBV20-1 | CSARDRGTAVGELFF
TRBJ2-2 | TRBV6-6 | CASKRGDTGELFF
TRBJ2-2 | TRBV7-2 | CASSSMTSSTGELFF
TRBJ2-2 | TRBV20-1 | CSARDLQGDAGELFF
TRBJ2-2 | TRBV7-2 | CASSLKPARGGELFF
TRBJ2-1 | TRBV11-2 | CASRGLATYNEQFF
TRBJ2-3 | TRBV6-5 | CASSYWQSTDTQYF
TRBJ1-3 | TRBV7-8 | CASSPPGHFSGNTIYF
TRBJ2-1 | TRBV6-1 | CASEKGTKTQQFF
TRBJ1-6 | TRBV29-1 | CSVVKSLRDSPLHF
TRBJ1-5 | TRBV30 | CAWSPPSGGWSNQPQHF
TRBJ1-4 | TRBV20-1 | CSATDRVTSNEKLFF
TRBJ1-2 | TRBV29-1 | CSVRQGGPYGYTF
TRBJ1-2 | TRBV5-1 | CASSLAGQGLSGYTF
TRBJ2-7 | TRBV25-1 | CASSDETGGREQYF
TRBJ2-1 | TRBV28 | CASSSPLDNEQFF
TRBJ2-3 | TRBV6-1 | CASSPSKAGGIDTQYF
TRBJ1-1 | TRBV18 | CASQKAGTGANTEAFF
TRBJ2-5 | TRBV6-5 | CASSYWGAFQETQYF
TRBJ2-2 | TRBV30 | CAWGLAGGVGTGELFF
TRBJ2-2 | TRBV7-3 | CASSLTPVTLGELFF
TRBJ2-7 | TRBV12-3/TRBV12-4 | CASSATGGSGEQYF
TRBJ1-3 | TRBV7-2 | CASSSPTDSRSGNTIYF
TRBJ2-7 | TRBV7-2 | CASSLAGLAAEGSYEQYF
TRBJ1-1 | TRBV15 | CATSRAGPNTEAFF
TRBJ2-4 | TRBV5-6 | CASSSSGRAQNIQYF
TRBJ2-5 | TRBV6-2/TRBV6-3 | CASSRGLAGSETQYF
TRBJ2-7 | TRBV18 | CASSPLGWTGDEQYF
TRBJ2-1 | TRBV7-2 | CASSLRGQAYNEQFF
TRBJ2-7 | TRBV6-5 | CASSYRPRDYEQYF
TRBJ2-7 | TRBV5-1 | CASSAGLAELYEQYF
TRBJ2-3 | TRBV20-1 | CSARDLWEYVDTDTQYF
TRBJ1-2 | TRBV5-1 | CASSPGRDRSIYGYTF
TRBJ2-7 | TRBV10-3 | CAIRGQGSYEQYF
TRBJ1-1 | TRBV20-1 | CSATPDRVDLNTEAFF
TRBJ2-7 | TRBV7-2 | CASSPSLATEQYF
TRBJ2-7 | TRBV12-3/TRBV12-4 | CASSLERDSRLWEQYF